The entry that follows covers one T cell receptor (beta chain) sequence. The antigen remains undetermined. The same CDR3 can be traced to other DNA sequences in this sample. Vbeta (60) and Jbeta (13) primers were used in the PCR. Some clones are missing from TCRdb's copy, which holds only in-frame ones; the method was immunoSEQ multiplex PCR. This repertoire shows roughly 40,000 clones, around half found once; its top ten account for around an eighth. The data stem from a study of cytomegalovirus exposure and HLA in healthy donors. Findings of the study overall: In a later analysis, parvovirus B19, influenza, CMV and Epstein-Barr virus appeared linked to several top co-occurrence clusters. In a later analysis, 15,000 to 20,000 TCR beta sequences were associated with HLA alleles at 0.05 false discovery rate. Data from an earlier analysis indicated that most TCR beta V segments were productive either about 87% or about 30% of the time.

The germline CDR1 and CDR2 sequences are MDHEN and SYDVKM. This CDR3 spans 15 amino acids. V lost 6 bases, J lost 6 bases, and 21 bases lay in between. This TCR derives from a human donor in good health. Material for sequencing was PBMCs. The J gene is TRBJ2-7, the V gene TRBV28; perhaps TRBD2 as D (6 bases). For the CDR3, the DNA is TGTGCCAGCAGCTATTTGACTAGGCGTCTTGTCGAGCAGTACTTC. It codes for CASSYLTRRLVEQYF.